Included here is one T cell receptor beta chain sequence, with context. The antigen is undetermined. With 60 Vbeta and 13 Jbeta primers, the PCR was carried out. The table came from immunoSEQ multiplex PCR; TCRdb's copy has only in-frame clones and leaves some out. Of about 130,000 clones listed, approximately 81% are singletons. The CDR3 has 14 amino acids. V gave up 6 bases and J gave up 1 base, with 12 bases separating them. Per the germline V gene, CDR1 is LNHDA and CDR2 is SQIVND (reference sequence). This sample is part of a study of cytomegalovirus exposure and HLA in healthy donors. As for the donors, each was a healthy bone marrow donor. Study-wide findings and caveats: V- and J-gene trimming in TCR beta was tied to a missense DCLRE1C variant by an analysis performed later.

What was sequenced was PBMCs. This TCR came from a man aged 18-30 years in good health and CMV-seronegative. This sequence joins TRBV19 and TRBJ1-1, with D perhaps matching TRBD1 (5 bases). The CDR3 here is CASSPGQKNTEAFF. The CDR3, as DNA: TGTGCCAGTAGCCCCGGACAAAAGAACACTGAAGCTTTCTTT.